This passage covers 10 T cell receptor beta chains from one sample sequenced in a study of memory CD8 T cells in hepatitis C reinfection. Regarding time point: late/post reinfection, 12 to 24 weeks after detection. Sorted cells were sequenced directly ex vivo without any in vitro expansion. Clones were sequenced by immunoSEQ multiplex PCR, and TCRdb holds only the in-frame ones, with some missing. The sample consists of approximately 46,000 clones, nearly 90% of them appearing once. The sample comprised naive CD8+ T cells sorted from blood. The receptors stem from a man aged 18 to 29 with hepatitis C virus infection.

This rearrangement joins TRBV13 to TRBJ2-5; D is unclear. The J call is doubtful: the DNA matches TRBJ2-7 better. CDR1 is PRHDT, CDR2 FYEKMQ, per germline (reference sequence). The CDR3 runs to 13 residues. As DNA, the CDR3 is TGTGCCAGCAGCTTAGAATTCCCCTACGAGCAGTACTTC. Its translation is CASSLEFPYEQYF.

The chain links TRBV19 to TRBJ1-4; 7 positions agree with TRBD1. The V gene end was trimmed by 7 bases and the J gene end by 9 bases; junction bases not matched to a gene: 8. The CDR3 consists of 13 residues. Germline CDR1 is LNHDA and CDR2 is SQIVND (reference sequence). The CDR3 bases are TGTGCCAGTACTTCCGGGACAGATAAAAAACTGTTTTTT. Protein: CASTSGTDKKLFF.

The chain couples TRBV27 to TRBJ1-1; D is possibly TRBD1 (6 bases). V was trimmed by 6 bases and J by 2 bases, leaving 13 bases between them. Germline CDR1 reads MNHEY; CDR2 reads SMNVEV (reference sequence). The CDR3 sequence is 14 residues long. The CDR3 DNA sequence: TGTGCCAGCAGGTTAACAGGGTTTAACACTGAAGCTTTCTTT. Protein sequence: CASRLTGFNTEAFF.

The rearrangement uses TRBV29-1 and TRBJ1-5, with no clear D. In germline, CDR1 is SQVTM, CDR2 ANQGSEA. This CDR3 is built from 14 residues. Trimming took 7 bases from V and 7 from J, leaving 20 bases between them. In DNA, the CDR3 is TGCAGCGCCTCGATGGCGAGGTTCGGGCAGCCCCAGCATTTT. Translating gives CSASMARFGQPQHF.

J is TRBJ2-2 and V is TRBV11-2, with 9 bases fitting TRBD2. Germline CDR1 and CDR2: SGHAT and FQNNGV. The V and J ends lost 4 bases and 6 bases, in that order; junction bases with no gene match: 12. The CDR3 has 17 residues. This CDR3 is CASSSGDGGRAPGELFF. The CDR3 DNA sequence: TGTGCCAGCAGCTCAGGGGACGGCGGGAGGGCCCCCGGGGAGCTGTTTTTT.

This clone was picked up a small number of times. CDR3 protein: CASSYSSRGDNEQFF. The CDR3 coding sequence is TGTGCCAGCAGTTACTCGAGCAGGGGGGACAATGAGCAGTTCTTC. V usage is TRBV6-5 and J usage is TRBJ2-1; TRBD1 might be the D (7 bases). CDR1 and CDR2 (germline): MNHEY, SVGAGI. Trimming removed 0 bases at V and 5 bases at J, with 11 bases between. This CDR3 contains 15 residues.

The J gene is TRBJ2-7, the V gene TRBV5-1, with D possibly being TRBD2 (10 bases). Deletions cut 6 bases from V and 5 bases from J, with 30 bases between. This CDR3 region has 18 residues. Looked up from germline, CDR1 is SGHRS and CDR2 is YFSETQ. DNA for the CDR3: TGCGCCAGCAACTGGACAGGGGCGAACCTAGCGGGGGAGCACGAGCAGTACGTC. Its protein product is CASNWTGANLAGEHEQYV.

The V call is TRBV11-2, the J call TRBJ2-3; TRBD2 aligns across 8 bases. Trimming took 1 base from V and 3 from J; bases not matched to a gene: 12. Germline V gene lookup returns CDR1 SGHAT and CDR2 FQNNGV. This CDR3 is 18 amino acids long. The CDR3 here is CASSLGLVGRGETDTQYF. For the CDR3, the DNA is TGTGCCAGCAGCTTAGGACTAGTGGGGCGGGGGGAGACAGATACGCAGTATTTT.

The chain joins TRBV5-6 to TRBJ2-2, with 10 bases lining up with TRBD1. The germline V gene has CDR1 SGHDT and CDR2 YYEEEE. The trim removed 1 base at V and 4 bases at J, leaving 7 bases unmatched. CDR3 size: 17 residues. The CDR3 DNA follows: TGTGCCAGCAGCTTGCCCCGGACAGGGGGTCTCACCGGGGAGCTGTTTTTT. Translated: CASSLPRTGGLTGELFF. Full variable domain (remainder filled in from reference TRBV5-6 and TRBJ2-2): DAGVTQSPTHLIKTRGQQVTLRCSPKSGHDTVSWYQQALGQGPQFIFQYYEEEERQRGNFPDRFSGHQFPNYSSELNVNALLLGDSALYLCASSLPRTGGLTGELFFGEGSRLTVL.

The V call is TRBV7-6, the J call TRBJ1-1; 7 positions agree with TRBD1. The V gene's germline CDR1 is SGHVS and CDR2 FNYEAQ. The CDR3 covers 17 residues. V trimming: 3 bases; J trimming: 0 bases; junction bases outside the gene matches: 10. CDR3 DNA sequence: TGTGCCAGCAGCTTGGTCGCACAGGGGAGTTTGAACACTGAAGCTTTCTTT. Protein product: CASSLVAQGSLNTEAFF. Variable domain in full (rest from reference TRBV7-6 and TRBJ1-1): GAGVSQSPRYKVTKRGQDVALRCDPISGHVSLYWYRQALGQGPEFLTYFNYEAQQDKSGLPNDRFSAERPEGSISTLTIQRTEQRDSAMYRCASSLVAQGSLNTEAFFGQGTRLTVV.